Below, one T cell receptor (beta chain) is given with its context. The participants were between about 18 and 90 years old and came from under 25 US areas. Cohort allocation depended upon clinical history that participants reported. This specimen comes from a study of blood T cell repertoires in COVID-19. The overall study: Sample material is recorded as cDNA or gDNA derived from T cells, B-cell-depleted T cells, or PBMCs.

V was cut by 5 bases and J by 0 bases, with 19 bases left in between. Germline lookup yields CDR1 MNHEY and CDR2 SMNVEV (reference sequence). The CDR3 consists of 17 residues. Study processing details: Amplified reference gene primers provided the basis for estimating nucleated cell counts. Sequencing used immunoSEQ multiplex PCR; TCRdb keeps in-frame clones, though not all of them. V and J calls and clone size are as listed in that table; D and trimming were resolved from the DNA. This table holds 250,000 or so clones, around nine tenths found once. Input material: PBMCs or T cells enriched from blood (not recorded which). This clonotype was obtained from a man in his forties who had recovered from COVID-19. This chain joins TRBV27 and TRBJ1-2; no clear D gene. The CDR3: CASSPQQFPGPNYGYTF. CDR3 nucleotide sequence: TGTGCCAGCAGTCCCCAACAGTTCCCTGGTCCTAACTATGGCTACACCTTC.